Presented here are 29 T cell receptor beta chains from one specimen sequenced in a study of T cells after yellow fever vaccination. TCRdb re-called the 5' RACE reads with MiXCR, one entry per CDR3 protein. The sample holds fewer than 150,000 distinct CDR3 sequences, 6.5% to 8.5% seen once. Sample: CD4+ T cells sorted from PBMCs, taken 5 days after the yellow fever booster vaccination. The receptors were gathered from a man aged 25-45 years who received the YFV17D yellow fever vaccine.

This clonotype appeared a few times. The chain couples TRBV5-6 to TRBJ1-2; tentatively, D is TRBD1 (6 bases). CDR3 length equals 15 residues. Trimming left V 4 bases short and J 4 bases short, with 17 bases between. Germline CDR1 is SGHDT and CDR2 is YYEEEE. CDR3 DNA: TGTGCCAGCAGCCTGGGGGCCAGGGGAGGCTATGGCTACACCTTC. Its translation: CASSLGARGGYGYTF.

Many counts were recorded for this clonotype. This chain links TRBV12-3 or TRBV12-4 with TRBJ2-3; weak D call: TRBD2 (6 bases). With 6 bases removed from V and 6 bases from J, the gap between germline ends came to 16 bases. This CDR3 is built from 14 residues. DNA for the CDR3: TGTGCCAGCAGGGAATTCCGGGAGTACGATACGCAGTATTTT. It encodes CASREFREYDTQYF.

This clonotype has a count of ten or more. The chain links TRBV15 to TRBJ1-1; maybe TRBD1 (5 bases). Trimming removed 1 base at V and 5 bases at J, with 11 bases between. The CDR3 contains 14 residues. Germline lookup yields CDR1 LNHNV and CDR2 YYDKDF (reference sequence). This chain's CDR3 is CATSRVGGRTEAFF. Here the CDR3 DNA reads TGTGCCACCAGCAGAGTTGGGGGACGGACTGAAGCTTTCTTT.

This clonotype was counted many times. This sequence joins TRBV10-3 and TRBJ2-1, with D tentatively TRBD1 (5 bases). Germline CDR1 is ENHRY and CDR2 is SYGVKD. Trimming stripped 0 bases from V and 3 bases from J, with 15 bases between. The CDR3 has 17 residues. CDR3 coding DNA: TGTGCCATCAGTGAGTCAGCAGGGCTTATTTTCTACAATGAGCAGTTCTTC. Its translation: CAISESAGLIFYNEQFF.

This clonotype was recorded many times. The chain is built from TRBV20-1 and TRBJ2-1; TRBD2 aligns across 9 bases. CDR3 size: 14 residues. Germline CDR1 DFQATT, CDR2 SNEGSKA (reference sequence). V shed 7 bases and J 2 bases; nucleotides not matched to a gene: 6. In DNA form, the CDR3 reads TGCAGTGTCGGGGGCGGGAGGGCCTACAATGAGCAGTTCTTC. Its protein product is CSVGGGRAYNEQFF.

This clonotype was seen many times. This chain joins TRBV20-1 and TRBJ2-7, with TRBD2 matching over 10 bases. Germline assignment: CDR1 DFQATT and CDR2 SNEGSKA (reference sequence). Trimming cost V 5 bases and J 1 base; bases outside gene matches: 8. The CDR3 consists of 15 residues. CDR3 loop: CSARPTSGTSYEQYF. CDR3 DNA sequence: TGCAGTGCTCGCCCAACTAGCGGGACGTCCTACGAGCAGTACTTC.

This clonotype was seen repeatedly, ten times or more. CDR3 coding DNA: TGTGCCTGGACGGGAGGGAGTGGCACCGGGGAGCTGTTTTTT. It yields the protein CAWTGGSGTGELFF. V is TRBV30 and J is TRBJ2-2; the match to TRBD2 covers 8 bases. V dropped 4 bases and J dropped 4; count of bases not matched to a gene: 5. The CDR3 has 14 amino acids. Germline assignment: CDR1 GTSNPN and CDR2 SVGIG (reference sequence).

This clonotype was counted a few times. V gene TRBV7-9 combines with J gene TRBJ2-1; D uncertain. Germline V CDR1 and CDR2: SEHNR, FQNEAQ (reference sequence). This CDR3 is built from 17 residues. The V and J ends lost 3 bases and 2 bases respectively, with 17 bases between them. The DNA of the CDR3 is TGTGCCAGCAGCTTCGGTTTAACGAGGTCAACCTACAATGAGCAGTTCTTC. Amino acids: CASSFGLTRSTYNEQFF.

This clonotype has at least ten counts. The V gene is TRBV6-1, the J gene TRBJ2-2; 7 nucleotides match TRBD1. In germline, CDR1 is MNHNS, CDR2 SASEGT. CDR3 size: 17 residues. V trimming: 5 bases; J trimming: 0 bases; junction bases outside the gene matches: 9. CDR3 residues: CASSTNPGTANTGELFF. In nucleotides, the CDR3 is TGTGCCAGCAGTACGAACCCCGGGACAGCGAACACCGGGGAGCTGTTTTTT.

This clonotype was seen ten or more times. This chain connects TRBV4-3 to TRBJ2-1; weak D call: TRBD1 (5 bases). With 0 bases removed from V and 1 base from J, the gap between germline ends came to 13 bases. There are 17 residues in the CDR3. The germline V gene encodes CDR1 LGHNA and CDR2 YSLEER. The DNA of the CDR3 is TGCGCCAGCAGCCAAGATGGATGGGGCGCTTCCTACAATGAGCAGTTCTTC. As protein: CASSQDGWGASYNEQFF.

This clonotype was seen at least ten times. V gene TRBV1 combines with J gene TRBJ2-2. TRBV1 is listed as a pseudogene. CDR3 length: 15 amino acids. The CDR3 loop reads CTSSQSAVDTGELFF. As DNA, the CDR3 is TGCACCAGCAGCCAGAGTGCAGTTGACACCGGGGAGCTGTTTTTT.

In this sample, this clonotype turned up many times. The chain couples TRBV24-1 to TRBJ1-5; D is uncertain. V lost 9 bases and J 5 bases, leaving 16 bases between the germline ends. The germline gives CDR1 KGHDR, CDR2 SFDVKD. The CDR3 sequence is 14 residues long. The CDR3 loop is CATVQAWFYQPQHF. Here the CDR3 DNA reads TGTGCCACCGTCCAGGCGTGGTTTTATCAGCCCCAGCATTTT.

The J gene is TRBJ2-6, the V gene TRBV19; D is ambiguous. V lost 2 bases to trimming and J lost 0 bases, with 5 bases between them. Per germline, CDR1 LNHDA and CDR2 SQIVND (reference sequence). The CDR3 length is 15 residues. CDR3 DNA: TGTGCCAGTAGTATACGCGACTCTGGGGCCAACGTCCTGACTTTC. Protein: CASSIRDSGANVLTF.

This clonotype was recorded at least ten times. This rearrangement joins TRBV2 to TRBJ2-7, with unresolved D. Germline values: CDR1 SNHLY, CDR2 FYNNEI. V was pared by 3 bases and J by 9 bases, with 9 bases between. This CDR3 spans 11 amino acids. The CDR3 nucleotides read TGTGCCAGCAGTGACAGTTATGTGCAGTACTTC. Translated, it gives CASSDSYVQYF.

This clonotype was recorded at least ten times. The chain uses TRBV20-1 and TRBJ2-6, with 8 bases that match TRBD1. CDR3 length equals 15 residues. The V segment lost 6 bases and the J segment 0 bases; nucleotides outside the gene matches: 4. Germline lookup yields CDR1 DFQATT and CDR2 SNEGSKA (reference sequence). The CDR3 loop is CSAGDRYSGANVLTF. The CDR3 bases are TGCAGTGCGGGGGACAGGTACTCTGGGGCCAACGTCCTGACTTTC.

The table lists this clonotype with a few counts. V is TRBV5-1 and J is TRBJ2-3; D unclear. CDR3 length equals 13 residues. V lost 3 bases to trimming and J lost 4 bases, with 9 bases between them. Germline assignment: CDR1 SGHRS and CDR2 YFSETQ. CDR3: CASSYEAADTQYF. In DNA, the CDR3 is TGCGCCAGCAGCTATGAGGCAGCAGATACGCAGTATTTT.

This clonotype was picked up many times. The CDR3: CAISDTAGQWAYEQYF. For the CDR3, the DNA is TGTGCCATCAGTGACACGGCGGGCCAGTGGGCCTACGAGCAGTACTTC. The V and J genes are TRBV10-3 and TRBJ2-7; D might be TRBD2 (5 bases). The length of the CDR3 is 16 residues. The ends were cut back, 3 bases at V and 2 bases at J, with 17 bases in the middle. Germline CDR1 ENHRY, CDR2 SYGVKD.

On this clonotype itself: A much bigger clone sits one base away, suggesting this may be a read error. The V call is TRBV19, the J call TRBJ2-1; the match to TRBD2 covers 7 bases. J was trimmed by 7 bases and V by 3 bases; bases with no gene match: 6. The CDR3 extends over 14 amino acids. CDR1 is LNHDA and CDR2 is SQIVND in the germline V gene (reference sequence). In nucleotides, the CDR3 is TGTGCCAGTAGTATTACGCGGGAGAGGAATGAGCAGTTCTTC. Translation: CASSITRERNEQFF. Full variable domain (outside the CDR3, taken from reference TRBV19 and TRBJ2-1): DGGITQSPKYLFRKEGQNVTLSCEQNLNHDAMYWYRQDPGQGLRLIYYSQIVNDFQKGDIAEGYSVSREKKESFPLTVTSAQKNPTAFYLCASSITRERNEQFFGPGTRLTVL.

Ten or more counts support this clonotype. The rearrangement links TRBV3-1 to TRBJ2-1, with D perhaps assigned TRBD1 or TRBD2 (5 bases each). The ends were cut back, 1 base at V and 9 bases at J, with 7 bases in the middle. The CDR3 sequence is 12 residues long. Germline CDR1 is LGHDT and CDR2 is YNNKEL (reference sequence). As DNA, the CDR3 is TGTGCCAGCAGCCAAGTGAGGGGTGAGCAGTTCTTC. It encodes CASSQVRGEQFF.

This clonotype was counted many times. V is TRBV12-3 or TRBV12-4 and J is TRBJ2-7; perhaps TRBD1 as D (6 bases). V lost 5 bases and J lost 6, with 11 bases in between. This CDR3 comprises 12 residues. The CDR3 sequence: CASSKTGFEQYF. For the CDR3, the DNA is TGTGCCAGCAGTAAAACAGGGTTCGAGCAGTACTTC.

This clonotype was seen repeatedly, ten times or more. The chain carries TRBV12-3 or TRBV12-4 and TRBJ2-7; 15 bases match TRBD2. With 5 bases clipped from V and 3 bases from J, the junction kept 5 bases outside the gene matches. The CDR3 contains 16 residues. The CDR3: CASSGLAGGQGYEQYF. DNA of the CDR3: TGTGCCAGCAGTGGACTAGCGGGAGGGCAAGGCTACGAGCAGTACTTC.

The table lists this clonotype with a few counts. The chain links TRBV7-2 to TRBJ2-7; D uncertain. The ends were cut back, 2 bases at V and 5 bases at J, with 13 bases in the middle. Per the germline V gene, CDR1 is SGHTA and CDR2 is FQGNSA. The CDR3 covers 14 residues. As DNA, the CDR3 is TGTGCCAGCAGCTTAATCCGGATCTCGGACGAGCAGTACTTC. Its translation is CASSLIRISDEQYF.

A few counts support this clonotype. In nucleotides, the CDR3 is TGCAGTGCTAGAGAGGTGGCGGGAGTTCTAGGAGAGACCCAGTACTTC. Amino acids: CSAREVAGVLGETQYF. This sequence joins TRBV20-1 and TRBJ2-5; TRBD2 aligns across 7 bases. The length of the CDR3 is 16 residues. Germline trimming cut 0 bases from V and 4 bases from J; bases unmatched to any gene: 11. The germline V gene has CDR1 DFQATT and CDR2 SNEGSKA (reference sequence).

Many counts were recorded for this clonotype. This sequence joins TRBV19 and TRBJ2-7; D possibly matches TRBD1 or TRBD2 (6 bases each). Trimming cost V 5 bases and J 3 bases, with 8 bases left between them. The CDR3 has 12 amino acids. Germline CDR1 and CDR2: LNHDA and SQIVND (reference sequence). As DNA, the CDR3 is TGTGCCAGTAGTGGAGGGGGCTACGAGCAGTACTTC. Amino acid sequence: CASSGGGYEQYF.

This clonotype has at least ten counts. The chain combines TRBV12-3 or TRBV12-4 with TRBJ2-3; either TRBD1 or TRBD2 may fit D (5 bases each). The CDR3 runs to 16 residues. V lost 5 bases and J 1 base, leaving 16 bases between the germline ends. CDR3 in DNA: TGTGCCAGCAGTGGGCGGGTGGACACGGGCACAGATACGCAGTATTTT. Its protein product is CASSGRVDTGTDTQYF.

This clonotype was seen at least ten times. The DNA for the CDR3 is TGCGCCAGCAGTGAGACAGGGCAAGCCAAAAACATTCAGTACTTC. Translation: CASSETGQAKNIQYF. The chain combines TRBV10-1 with TRBJ2-4, with D perhaps TRBD1 (6 bases). This CDR3 contains 15 residues. Trimming took off 2 bases at V and 0 bases at J, with 8 bases between the two ends. Germline loops: CDR1 WNHNN, CDR2 SYGVQD (reference sequence).

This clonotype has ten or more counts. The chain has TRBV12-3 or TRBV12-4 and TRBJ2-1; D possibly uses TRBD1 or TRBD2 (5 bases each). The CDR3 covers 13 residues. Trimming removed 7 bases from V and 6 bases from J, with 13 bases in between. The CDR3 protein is CASTIVGGNEQFF. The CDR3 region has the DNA TGTGCCAGCACAATAGTTGGGGGCAATGAGCAGTTCTTC.

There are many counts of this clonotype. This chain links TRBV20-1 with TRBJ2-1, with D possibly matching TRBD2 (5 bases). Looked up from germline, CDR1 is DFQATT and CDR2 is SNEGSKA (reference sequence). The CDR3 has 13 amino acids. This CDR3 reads CSATWVRGNEQFF. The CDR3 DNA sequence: TGCAGCGCGACCTGGGTTAGAGGGAATGAGCAGTTCTTC.

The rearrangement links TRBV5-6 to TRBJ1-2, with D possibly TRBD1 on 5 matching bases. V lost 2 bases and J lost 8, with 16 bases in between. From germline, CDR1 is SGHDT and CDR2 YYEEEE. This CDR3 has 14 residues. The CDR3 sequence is CASSFGAGLGGYTF. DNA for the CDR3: TGTGCCAGCAGCTTCGGGGCAGGGTTGGGCGGCTACACCTTC.